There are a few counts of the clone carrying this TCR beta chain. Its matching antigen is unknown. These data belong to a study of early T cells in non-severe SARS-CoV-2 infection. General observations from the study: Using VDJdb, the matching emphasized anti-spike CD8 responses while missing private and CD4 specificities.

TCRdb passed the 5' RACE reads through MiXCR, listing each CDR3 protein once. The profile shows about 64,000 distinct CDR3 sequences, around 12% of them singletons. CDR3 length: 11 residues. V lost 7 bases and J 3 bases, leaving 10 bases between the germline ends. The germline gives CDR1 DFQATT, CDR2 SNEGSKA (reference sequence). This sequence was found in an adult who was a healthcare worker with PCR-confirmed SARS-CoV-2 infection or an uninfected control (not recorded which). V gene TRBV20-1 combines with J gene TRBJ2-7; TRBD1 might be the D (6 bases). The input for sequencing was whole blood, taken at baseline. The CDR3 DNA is TGCAGTGTCACCAGGGGCTACGAGCAGTACTTC. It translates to CSVTRGYEQYF.